The source of this T cell receptor (beta chain) is a study of T cell repertoires in cytomegalovirus infection. CDR3 size: 15 residues. Germline CDR1 MNHEY, CDR2 SMNVEV (reference sequence). V lost 0 bases and J lost 8, with 13 bases in between. This clonotype was counted many times. TCRdb re-called the reads through MiXCR, storing one row per CDR3 protein. Here the sample spans 500,000 or so distinct CDR3 sequences, approximately 16% being singletons. This sequence was found in a human donor in good health (CMV status not recorded). Some clones in this sample may be carry-over from other donors' samples. Sequencing was done on a sample of CD8+ T cells from PBMCs. This sequence joins TRBV27 and TRBJ1-4; D not resolved. The CDR3, as DNA: TGTGCCAGCAGTTTATCGTCGTGGTCGGGGGAAAAACTGTTTTTT. Residues: CASSLSSWSGEKLFF.